The 3 T cell receptor beta chains reported below all come from one sample, sequenced in a study of T cell repertoires in cytomegalovirus infection. What these receptors recognize is not known. TCRdb independently ran MiXCR on the reads; one entry per CDR3 protein. This table holds some 350,000 distinct CDR3 sequences, just under 30% found once. Sequencing used cultured PBMCs, obtained from culture after CMV antigen stimulation. The receptors here all came from a human donor in good health (CMV status not recorded). Some clones in this sample may be carry-over from other donors' samples.

V usage is TRBV29-1 and J usage is TRBJ1-1, with 7 bases lining up with TRBD1. CDR3 length: 12 amino acids. Germline-derived CDR1 and CDR2 are SQVTM and ANQGSEA. The trim removed 4 bases at V and 7 bases at J, leaving 6 bases unmatched. The DNA for the CDR3 is TGCAGCGTTGGTTCGGGACAGCTTGAAGCTTTCTTT. It codes for CSVGSGQLEAFF.

DNA for the CDR3: TGTGCCAGCAGCGCCCCGACAGGGAGACAAGAGACCCAGTACTTC. It is translated as CASSAPTGRQETQYF. The V and J genes are TRBV7-6 and TRBJ2-5; 7 positions agree with TRBD1. J was trimmed by 2 bases and V by 5 bases; bases with no gene match: 8. This CDR3 is 15 amino acids long. The germline CDR1 and CDR2 sequences are SGHVS and FNYEAQ.

Here the CDR3 reads CSASGTPSEQFF. Written as DNA, the CDR3 is TGCAGTGCTTCCGGGACCCCCAGTGAGCAGTTCTTC. The V and J genes are TRBV20-1 and TRBJ2-1; D may match TRBD1 or TRBD2 (5 bases each). The germline V gene has CDR1 DFQATT and CDR2 SNEGSKA (reference sequence). Trimming pared 5 bases from V and 9 bases from J, leaving 14 bases between. This CDR3 is built from 12 residues.